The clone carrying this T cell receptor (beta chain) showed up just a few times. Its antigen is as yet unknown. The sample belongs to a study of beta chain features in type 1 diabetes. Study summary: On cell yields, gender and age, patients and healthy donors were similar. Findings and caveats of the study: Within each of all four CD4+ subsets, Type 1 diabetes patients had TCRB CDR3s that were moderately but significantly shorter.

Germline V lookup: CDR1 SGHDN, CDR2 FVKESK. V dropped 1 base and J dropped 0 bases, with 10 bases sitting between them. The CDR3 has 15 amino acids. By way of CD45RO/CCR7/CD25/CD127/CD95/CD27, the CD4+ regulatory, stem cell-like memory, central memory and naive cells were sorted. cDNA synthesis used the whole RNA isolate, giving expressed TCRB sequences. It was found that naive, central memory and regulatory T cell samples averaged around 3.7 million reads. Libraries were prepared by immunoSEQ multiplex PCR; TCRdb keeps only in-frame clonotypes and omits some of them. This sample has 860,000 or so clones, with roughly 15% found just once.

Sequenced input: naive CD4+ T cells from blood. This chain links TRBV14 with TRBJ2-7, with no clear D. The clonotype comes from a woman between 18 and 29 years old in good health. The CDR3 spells CASSQGVAASYEQYF. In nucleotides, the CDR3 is TGTGCCAGCAGCCAAGGGGTGGCAGCCTCCTACGAGCAGTACTTC.